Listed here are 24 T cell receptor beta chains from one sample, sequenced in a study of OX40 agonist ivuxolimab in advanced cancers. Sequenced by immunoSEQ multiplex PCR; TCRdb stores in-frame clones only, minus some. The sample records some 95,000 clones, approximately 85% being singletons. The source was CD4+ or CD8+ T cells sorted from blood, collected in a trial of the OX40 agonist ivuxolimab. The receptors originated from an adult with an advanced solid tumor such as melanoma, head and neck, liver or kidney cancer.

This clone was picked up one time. CDR3 in amino acids: CASSSEGNEAFF. The CDR3 nucleotides read TGTGCCAGCAGTTCGGAAGGGAATGAAGCTTTCTTT. This chain uses TRBV27 with TRBJ1-1; D unresolved. Per the germline V gene, CDR1 is MNHEY and CDR2 is SMNVEV (reference sequence). The CDR3 has 12 amino acids. Trimming stripped 4 bases from V and 7 bases from J, with 10 bases between.

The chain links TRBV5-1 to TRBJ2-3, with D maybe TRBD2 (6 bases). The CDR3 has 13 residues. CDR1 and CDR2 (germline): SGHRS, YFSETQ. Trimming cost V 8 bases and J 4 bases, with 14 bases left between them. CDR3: CASQGLAADTQYF. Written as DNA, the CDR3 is TGCGCCAGTCAGGGACTGGCCGCAGATACGCAGTATTTT.

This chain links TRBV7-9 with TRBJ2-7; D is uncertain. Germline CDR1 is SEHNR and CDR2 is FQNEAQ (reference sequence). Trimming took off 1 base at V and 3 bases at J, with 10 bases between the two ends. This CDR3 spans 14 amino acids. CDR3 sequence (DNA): TGTGCCAGCAGCTTAGGCGGTGAAAACTACGAGCAGTACTTC. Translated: CASSLGGENYEQYF. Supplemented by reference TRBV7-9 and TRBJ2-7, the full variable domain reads DTGVSQNPRHKITKRGQNVTFRCDPISEHNRLYWYRQTLGQGPEFLTYFQNEAQLEKSRLLSDRFSAERPKGSFSTLEIQRTEQGDSAMYLCASSLGGENYEQYFGPGTRLTVT.

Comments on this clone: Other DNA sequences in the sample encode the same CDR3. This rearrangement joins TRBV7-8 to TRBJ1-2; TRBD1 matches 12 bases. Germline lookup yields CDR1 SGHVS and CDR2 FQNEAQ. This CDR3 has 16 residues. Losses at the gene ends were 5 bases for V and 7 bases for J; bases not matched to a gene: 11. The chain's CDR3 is CASSQELGTGGSGYTF. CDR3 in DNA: TGTGCCAGCAGCCAAGAACTAGGGACAGGGGGCTCTGGCTACACCTTC. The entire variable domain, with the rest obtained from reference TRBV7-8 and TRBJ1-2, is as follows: GAGVSQSPRYKVAKRGQDVALRCDPISGHVSLFWYQQALGQGPEFLTYFQNEAQLDKSGLPSDRFFAERPEGSVSTLKIQRTQQEDSAVYLCASSQELGTGGSGYTFGSGTRLTVV.

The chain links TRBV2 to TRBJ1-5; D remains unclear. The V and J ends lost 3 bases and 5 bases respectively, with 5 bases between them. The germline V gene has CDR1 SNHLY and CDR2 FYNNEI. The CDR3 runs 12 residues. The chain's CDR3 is CASSDGDQPQHF. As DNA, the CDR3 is TGTGCCAGCAGTGACGGAGATCAGCCCCAGCATTTT.

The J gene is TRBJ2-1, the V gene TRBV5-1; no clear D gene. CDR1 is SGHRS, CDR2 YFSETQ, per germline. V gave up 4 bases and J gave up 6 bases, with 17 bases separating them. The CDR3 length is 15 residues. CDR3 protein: CASSRAEAVSNEQFF. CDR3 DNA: TGCGCCAGCAGCCGAGCTGAGGCCGTAAGCAATGAGCAGTTCTTC. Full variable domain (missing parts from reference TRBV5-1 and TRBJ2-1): KAGVTQTPRYLIKTRGQQVTLSCSPISGHRSVSWYQQTPGQGLQFLFEYFSETQRNKGNFPGRFSGRQFSNSRSEMNVSTLELGDSALYLCASSRAEAVSNEQFFGPGTRLTVL.

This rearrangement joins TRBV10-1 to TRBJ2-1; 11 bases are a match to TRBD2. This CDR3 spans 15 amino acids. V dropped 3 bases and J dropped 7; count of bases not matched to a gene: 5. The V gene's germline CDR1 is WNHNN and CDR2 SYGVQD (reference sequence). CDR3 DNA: TGCGCCAGCAGTGAAGTAGCGGGAGGGGCAAATGAGCAGTTCTTC. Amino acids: CASSEVAGGANEQFF.

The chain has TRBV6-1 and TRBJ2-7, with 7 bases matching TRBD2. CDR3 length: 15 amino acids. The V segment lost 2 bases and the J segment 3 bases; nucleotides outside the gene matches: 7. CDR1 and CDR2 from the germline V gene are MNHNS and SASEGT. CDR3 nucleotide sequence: TGTGCCAGCAGTGAAACTGGCGGGAGCGGCTACGAGCAGTACTTC. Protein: CASSETGGSGYEQYF.

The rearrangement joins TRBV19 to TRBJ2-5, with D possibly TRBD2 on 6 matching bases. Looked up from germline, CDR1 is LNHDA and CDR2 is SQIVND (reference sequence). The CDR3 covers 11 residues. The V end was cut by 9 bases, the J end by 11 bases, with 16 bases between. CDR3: CASRAAGEQYF. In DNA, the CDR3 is TGTGCCAGCCGGGCAGCGGGTGAGCAGTACTTC.

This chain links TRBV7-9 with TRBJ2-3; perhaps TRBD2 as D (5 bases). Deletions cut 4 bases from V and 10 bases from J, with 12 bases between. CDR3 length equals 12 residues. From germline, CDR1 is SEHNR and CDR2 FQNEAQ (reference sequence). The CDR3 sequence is CASSWLAPPQYF. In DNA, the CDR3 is TGTGCCAGCAGCTGGCTAGCTCCCCCGCAGTATTTT.

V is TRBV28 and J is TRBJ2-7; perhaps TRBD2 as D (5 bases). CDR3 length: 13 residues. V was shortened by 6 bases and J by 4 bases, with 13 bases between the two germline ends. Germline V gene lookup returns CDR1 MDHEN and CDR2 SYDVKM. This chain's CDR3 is CASRSSSRYEQYF. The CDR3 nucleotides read TGTGCCAGCAGGTCTTCTAGCCGGTACGAGCAGTACTTC.

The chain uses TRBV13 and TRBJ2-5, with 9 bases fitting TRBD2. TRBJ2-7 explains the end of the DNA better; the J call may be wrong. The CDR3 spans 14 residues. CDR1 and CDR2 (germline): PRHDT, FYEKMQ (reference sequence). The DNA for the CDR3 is TGTGCCAGCAGCGTTAGCGGGGGCTCCTACGAGCAGTACTTC. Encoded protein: CASSVSGGSYEQYF.

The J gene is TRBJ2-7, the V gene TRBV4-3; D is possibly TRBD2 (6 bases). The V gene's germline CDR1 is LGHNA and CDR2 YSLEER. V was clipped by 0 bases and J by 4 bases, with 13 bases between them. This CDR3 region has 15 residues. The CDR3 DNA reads TGCGCCAGCAGCCAAGATGGCGGGGAGGAATACGAGCAGTACTTC. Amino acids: CASSQDGGEEYEQYF.

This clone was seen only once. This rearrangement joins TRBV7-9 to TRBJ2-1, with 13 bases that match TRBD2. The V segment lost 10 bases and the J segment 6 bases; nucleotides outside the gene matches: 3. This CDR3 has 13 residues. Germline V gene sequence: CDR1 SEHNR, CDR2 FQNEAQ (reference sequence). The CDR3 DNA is TGTGCCACCAGGACTAGCGGGAGCAATGAGCAGTTCTTC. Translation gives CATRTSGSNEQFF.

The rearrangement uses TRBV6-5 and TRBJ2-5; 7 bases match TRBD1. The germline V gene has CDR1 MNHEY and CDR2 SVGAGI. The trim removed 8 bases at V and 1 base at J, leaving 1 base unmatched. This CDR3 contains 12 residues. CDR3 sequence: CASHRGQETQYF. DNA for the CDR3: TGTGCCAGCCACAGGGGCCAAGAGACCCAGTACTTC.

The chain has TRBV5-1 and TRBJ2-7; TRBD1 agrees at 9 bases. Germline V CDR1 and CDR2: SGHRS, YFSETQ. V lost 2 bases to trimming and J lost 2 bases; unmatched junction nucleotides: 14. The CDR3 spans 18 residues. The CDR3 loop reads CASSFEVGRQGETYEQYF. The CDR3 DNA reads TGCGCCAGCAGCTTCGAGGTGGGGAGACAGGGGGAGACCTACGAGCAGTACTTC.

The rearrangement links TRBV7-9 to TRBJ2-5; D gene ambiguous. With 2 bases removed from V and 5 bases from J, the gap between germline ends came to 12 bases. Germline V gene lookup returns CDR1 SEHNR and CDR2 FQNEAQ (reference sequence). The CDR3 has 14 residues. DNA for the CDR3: TGTGCCAGCAGCTTACTCGTGCAGGCTGAGACCCAGTACTTC. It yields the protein CASSLLVQAETQYF.

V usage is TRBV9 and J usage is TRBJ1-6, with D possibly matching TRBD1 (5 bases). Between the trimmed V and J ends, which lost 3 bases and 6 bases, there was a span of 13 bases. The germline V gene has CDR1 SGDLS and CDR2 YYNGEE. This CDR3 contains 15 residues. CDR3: CASSGPAGRNSPLHF. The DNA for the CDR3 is TGTGCCAGCAGCGGTCCCGCAGGGCGTAATTCACCCCTCCACTTT.

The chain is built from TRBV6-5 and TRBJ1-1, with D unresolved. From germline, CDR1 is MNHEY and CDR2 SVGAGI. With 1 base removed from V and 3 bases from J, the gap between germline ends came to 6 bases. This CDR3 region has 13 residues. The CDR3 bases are TGTGCCAGCAGTTACTGGGCGGACACTGAAGCTTTCTTT. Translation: CASSYWADTEAFF.

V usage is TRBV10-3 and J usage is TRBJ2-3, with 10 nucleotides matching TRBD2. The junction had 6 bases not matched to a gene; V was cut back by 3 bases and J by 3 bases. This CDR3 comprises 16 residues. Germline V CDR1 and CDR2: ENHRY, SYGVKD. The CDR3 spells CAISDYSSGRTDTQYF. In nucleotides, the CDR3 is TGTGCCATCAGTGACTACTCTAGCGGGAGAACAGATACGCAGTATTTT.

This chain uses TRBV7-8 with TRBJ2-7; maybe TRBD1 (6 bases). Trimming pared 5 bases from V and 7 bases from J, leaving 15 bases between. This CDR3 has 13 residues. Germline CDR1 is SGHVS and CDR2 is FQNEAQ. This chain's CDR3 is CASSRRGSREQYF. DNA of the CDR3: TGTGCCAGCAGCCGCAGGGGTTCAAGGGAGCAGTACTTC.

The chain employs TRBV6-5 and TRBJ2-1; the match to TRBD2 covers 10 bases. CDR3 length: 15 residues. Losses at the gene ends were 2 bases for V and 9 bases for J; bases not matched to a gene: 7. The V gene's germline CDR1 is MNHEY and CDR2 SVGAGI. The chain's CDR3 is CASSYQAGGIGEQFF. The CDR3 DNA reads TGTGCCAGCAGTTACCAAGCGGGAGGGATCGGTGAGCAGTTCTTC.

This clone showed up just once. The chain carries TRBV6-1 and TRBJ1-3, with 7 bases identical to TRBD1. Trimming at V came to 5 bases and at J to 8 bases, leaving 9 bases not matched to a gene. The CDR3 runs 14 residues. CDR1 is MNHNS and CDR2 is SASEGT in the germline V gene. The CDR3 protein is CASSRQQGSDTIYF. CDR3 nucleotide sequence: TGTGCCAGCAGTAGACAACAGGGGTCGGACACCATATATTTT.

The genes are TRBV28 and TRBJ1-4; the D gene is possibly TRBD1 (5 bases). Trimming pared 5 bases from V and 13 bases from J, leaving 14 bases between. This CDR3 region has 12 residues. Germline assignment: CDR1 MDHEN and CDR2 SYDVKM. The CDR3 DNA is TGTGCCAGCAGTCCTCCGGGGGGGACACTGTTTTTT. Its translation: CASSPPGGTLFF.